This T cell receptor beta chain was profiled in a study of blood T cell repertoires in COVID-19. Study at large: Samples of COVID-19 (acute and convalescent) were obtained from the United States, Italy and Spain. PBMCs, B-cell-depleted T cells, or T cells were the source of the cDNA or gDNA that made up the material.

In the original analysis: Amplification with reference gene primers provided the estimates of nucleated cell counts. Here immunoSEQ multiplex PCR was the method, and the copy in TCRdb shows in-frame clones only, minus some. That table supplies the V and J calls and clone size; D and trimming were determined from the DNA. Of under 200,000 clones listed, 65% to 85% are singletons. CDR1 is SGDLS, CDR2 YYNGEE, per germline. With 0 bases removed from V and 10 bases from J, the gap between germline ends came to 11 bases. The CDR3 is 13 residues long. The chain combines TRBV9 with TRBJ2-1; maybe TRBD2 (5 bases). Sequencing input: peripheral blood. This TCR came from a woman aged 25 to 39 with acute or convalescent COVID-19. The CDR3 region is CASSVEEAMEQFF. The CDR3 DNA sequence: TGTGCCAGCAGCGTAGAGGAGGCAATGGAGCAGTTCTTC.